These 2 T cell receptor beta chains were sequenced from one sample in a study of cytomegalovirus exposure and HLA in healthy donors. Libraries were prepared by immunoSEQ multiplex PCR; TCRdb keeps only in-frame clonotypes and omits some of them. The sample has about 110,000 clones; over 85% are singletons. The sample comprised PBMCs. The receptors stem from a woman aged 18-30 years in good health and CMV-seronegative.

The CDR3 sequence is CASSNQGQGLGEQFF. The CDR3 DNA reads TGTGCCAGCAGCAATCAGGGACAGGGATTAGGTGAGCAGTTCTTC. This chain joins TRBV6-5 and TRBJ2-1; 9 positions match TRBD1. Germline V gene lookup returns CDR1 MNHEY and CDR2 SVGAGI. CDR3 length equals 15 residues. V lost 6 bases to trimming and J lost 9 bases; unmatched junction nucleotides: 12.

CDR3 nucleotides: TGTGCCAGCAGCTTAGCTCGAGCCAGGATGGCTGAAGCTTTCTTT. Encoded protein: CASSLARARMAEAFF. V gene TRBV11-2 combines with J gene TRBJ1-1; D is unclear. The CDR3 loop spans 15 amino acids. V was clipped by 1 base and J by 6 bases, with 15 bases between them. Germline CDR1 and CDR2: SGHAT and FQNNGV.